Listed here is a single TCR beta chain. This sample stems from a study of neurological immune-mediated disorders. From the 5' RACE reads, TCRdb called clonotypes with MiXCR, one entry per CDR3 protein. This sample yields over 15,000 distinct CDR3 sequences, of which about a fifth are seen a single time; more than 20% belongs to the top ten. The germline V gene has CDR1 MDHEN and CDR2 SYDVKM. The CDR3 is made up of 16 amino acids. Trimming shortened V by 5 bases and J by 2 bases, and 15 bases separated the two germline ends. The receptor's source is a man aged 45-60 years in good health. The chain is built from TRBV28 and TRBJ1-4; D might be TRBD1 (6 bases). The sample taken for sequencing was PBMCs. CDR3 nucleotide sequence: TGTGCCAGCAGTCTCGCCGGGGGGGCGACTAATGAAAAACTGTTTTTT. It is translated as CASSLAGGATNEKLFF.